Shown below are 23 T cell receptor beta chains from a single sample sequenced in a study of blood T cells in healthy people across ages. The use of a sample-barcoded 5' primer and a J-beta primer mix characterized a second PCR of roughly 6 to 12 cycles. From the 5' RACE reads, TCRdb called clonotypes with MiXCR, one entry per CDR3 protein. The data show 550,000 to 650,000 distinct CDR3 sequences, with around 27% seen just once and approximately 4% held by the top ten. The same data also contributed to another study, on T cells of mothers and their children.

The sample taken for sequencing was blood. The receptors come from a boy aged 2 to 10 in good health.

V is TRBV21-1 and J is TRBJ2-4; the table names TRBD1, a call not compared with the DNA. TRBV21-1 has pseudogene status. The CDR3 length is 17 residues. CDR3 DNA: TGTGCCAGCAGCAAAAACCCCAGGGTGGAAGTTTTTGACATTCAGTACTTC. Its translation: CASSKNPRVEVFDIQYF.

CDR3 region: CASSKGASGRAVRTGELFF. The CDR3 bases are TGTGCCAGCAGCAAGGGAGCTAGCGGGAGGGCCGTTAGAACCGGGGAGCTGTTTTTT. V and J are TRBV21-1 and TRBJ2-2; the DNA was not compared with TRBD2, the D call given in the table. TRBV21-1 is a pseudogene locus. The CDR3 runs to 19 residues.

This chain links TRBV7-9 with TRBJ2-3; D remains unclear. Trimming took off 1 base at V and 5 bases at J, with 16 bases between the two ends. Germline CDR1 is SEHNR and CDR2 is FQNEAQ (reference sequence). The CDR3 totals 16 residues. In DNA form, the CDR3 reads TGTGCCAGCAGCTTAGAGGTCATCGGTGTGAGAGATACGCAGTATTTT. Translating it yields CASSLEVIGVRDTQYF. Complete variable domain (other parts from reference TRBV7-9 and TRBJ2-3): DTGVSQNPRHKITKRGQNVTFRCDPISEHNRLYWYRQTLGQGPEFLTYFQNEAQLEKSRLLSDRFSAERPKGSFSTLEIQRTEQGDSAMYLCASSLEVIGVRDTQYFGPGTRLTVL.

J is TRBJ1-1 and V is TRBV4-3, with D possibly TRBD1 on 6 matching bases. This CDR3 region has 16 residues. The germline CDR1 and CDR2 sequences are LGHNA and YSLEER. V lost 0 bases and J 5 bases, leaving 16 bases between the germline ends. Here the CDR3 reads CASSQDRPGGGTEAFF. In DNA, the CDR3 is TGCGCCAGCAGCCAAGATCGGCCGGGGGGCGGTACTGAAGCTTTCTTT.

The rearrangement joins TRBV29-1 to TRBJ1-2, with 8 bases that match TRBD1. This CDR3 has 12 residues. The V gene's germline CDR1 is SQVTM and CDR2 ANQGSEA. Trimming took 4 bases from V and 8 from J; bases not matched to a gene: 6. The CDR3 DNA follows: TGCAGCGTTGCGGACAGGGTGGGGGGCTACACCTTC. This encodes CSVADRVGGYTF.

The V gene is TRBV29-1, the J gene TRBJ1-2; no definite D call. Trimming pared 3 bases from V and 7 bases from J, leaving 9 bases between. This CDR3 spans 11 amino acids. The germline gives CDR1 SQVTM, CDR2 ANQGSEA. CDR3 DNA: TGCAGCGTTGAGGCCAGACGTGGCTACACCTTC. Protein product: CSVEARRGYTF.

The rearrangement joins TRBV6-1 to TRBJ1-2; 8 nucleotides line up with TRBD1. V shed 6 bases and J 4 bases; nucleotides not matched to a gene: 4. Germline loops: CDR1 MNHNS, CDR2 SASEGT. CDR3 length: 13 residues. CDR3 nucleotide sequence: TGTGCCAGCAGGGCAGGGGGCGGCTATGGCTACACCTTC. This sequence encodes CASRAGGGYGYTF.

Here the CDR3 DNA reads TGTGCCAGCAGCCAAGAATTGGCGCTTGGGAATTCACCCCTCCACTTT. Translated: CASSQELALGNSPLHF. The chain joins TRBV3-1 to TRBJ1-6; D unresolved. The CDR3 runs to 16 residues. V was cut by 0 bases and J by 7 bases, with 13 bases left in between. The germline CDR1 and CDR2 sequences are LGHDT and YNNKEL (reference sequence).

The rearrangement joins TRBV6-5 to TRBJ2-7; D is possibly TRBD1 (7 bases). The germline V and J ends were trimmed by 5 bases and 4 bases, with 15 bases remaining between them. CDR1 and CDR2 (germline): MNHEY, SVGAGI. This CDR3 has 14 amino acids. CDR3 DNA sequence: TGTGCCAGCAGTGATATCAGGGGGGTTTACGAGCAGTACTTC. This codes for CASSDIRGVYEQYF.

This clonotype was picked up a small number of times. V usage is TRBV10-3 and J usage is TRBJ2-6; TRBD1 is a possible D gene (5 bases). Per germline, CDR1 ENHRY and CDR2 SYGVKD. V was trimmed by 10 bases and J by 7 bases, leaving 17 bases between them. This CDR3 region has 14 residues. This CDR3 is CATVDTLEANVLTF. DNA of the CDR3: TGTGCCACCGTGGACACCCTGGAAGCCAACGTCCTGACTTTC.

The chain recombines TRBV11-2 with TRBJ2-7; possibly TRBD1 or TRBD2 for D (6 bases each). CDR1 and CDR2 (germline): SGHAT, FQNNGV. The CDR3 contains 17 residues. The V end was cut by 5 bases, the J end by 5 bases, with 25 bases between. CDR3 sequence (DNA): TGTGCCAGCAGCCAACTCCCAATGACGGGGGCGGGCAACGAGCAGTACTTC. Protein sequence: CASSQLPMTGAGNEQYF.

This clonotype was seen ten or more times. The gene calls are TRBV6-6 and TRBJ2-1; no definite D call. The CDR3 length is 10 residues. With 8 bases removed from V and 5 bases from J, the gap between germline ends came to 4 bases. Germline CDR1 MNHNY, CDR2 SVGAGI (reference sequence). As DNA, the CDR3 is TGTGCCAGCCGGGACAATGAGCAGTTCTTC. Residues: CASRDNEQFF.

The chain links TRBV5-6 to TRBJ2-5; D is perhaps TRBD2 (5 bases). The germline gives CDR1 SGHDT, CDR2 YYEEEE. CDR3 length: 12 residues. Trimming took off 3 bases at V and 7 bases at J, with 10 bases between the two ends. The CDR3 loop is CASSSVEGTQYF. The CDR3 region has the DNA TGTGCCAGCAGCTCGGTTGAGGGGACCCAGTACTTC. Combining the CDR3 with reference TRBV5-6 and TRBJ2-5 gives the whole variable domain DAGVTQSPTHLIKTRGQQVTLRCSPKSGHDTVSWYQQALGQGPQFIFQYYEEEERQRGNFPDRFSGHQFPNYSSELNVNALLLGDSALYLCASSSVEGTQYFGPGTRLLVL.

The chain combines TRBV10-3 with TRBJ1-4; no firm D call. Germline V gene data show CDR1 as ENHRY and CDR2 as SYGVKD. The ends were cut back, 6 bases at V and 2 bases at J, with 7 bases in the middle. The CDR3 has 13 residues. CDR3 nucleotides: TGTGCCATCAGAGATACTACTAATGAAAAACTGTTTTTT. Its protein product is CAIRDTTNEKLFF.

This chain connects TRBV7-9 to TRBJ1-5; TRBD1 matches 7 bases. The germline V gene encodes CDR1 SEHNR and CDR2 FQNEAQ (reference sequence). The CDR3 extends over 17 amino acids. The junction had 11 bases not matched to a gene; V was cut back by 6 bases and J by 0 bases. The CDR3 reads CASSQGTDFYSNQPQHF. In nucleotides, the CDR3 is TGTGCCAGCAGTCAAGGGACAGACTTTTATAGCAATCAGCCCCAGCATTTT.

In this sample, this clonotype turned up a few times. CDR3 in amino acids: CSVWGERTYEQYF. The CDR3, as DNA: TGCAGCGTTTGGGGAGAGAGAACCTACGAGCAGTACTTC. The rearrangement links TRBV29-1 to TRBJ2-1, with a possible D match to TRBD2 (5 bases). The J call is uncertain, as TRBJ2-7 better fits the DNA end. This CDR3 spans 13 amino acids. The germline gives CDR1 SQVTM, CDR2 ANQGSEA.

This rearrangement joins TRBV3-1 to TRBJ1-2, with 9 bases aligning to TRBD1. The CDR3 has 16 amino acids. Germline V gene sequence: CDR1 LGHDT, CDR2 YNNKEL (reference sequence). After removal of 5 bases from V and 0 bases from J, the junction contained 7 bases not matched to a gene. The CDR3 is CASSIRTGASNYGYTF. In DNA, the CDR3 is TGTGCCAGCAGCATACGGACAGGGGCCTCTAACTATGGCTACACCTTC.

This chain uses TRBV25-1 with TRBJ1-4; D not certain. Germline CDR1 is MGHDK and CDR2 is SYGVNS. V lost 6 bases and J lost 5, with 19 bases in between. This CDR3 region has 16 residues. In nucleotides, the CDR3 is TGTGCCAGCAGCCCCTCACGTGGCAGCGAAAATGAAAAACTGTTTTTT. It codes for CASSPSRGSENEKLFF. The whole variable domain, filled in from reference TRBV25-1 and TRBJ1-4, reads EADIYQTPRYLVIGTGKKITLECSQTMGHDKMYWYQQDPGMELHLIHYSYGVNSTEKGDLSSESTVSRIRTEHFPLTLESARPSHTSQYLCASSPSRGSENEKLFFGSGTQLSVL.

The V gene is TRBV29-1, the J gene TRBJ2-4, with D hard to call. V gave up 2 bases and J gave up 0 bases, with 8 bases separating them. This CDR3 contains 14 residues. The germline CDR1 and CDR2 sequences are SQVTM and ANQGSEA. DNA for the CDR3: TGCAGCGTTGAAACCCTCGTAGCCAAAAACATTCAGTACTTC. Translated: CSVETLVAKNIQYF.

A word on this clonotype: Possible read error: a much larger clone is one base away. V usage is TRBV27 and J usage is TRBJ2-7; TRBD1 matches 8 bases. Looked up from germline, CDR1 is MNHEY and CDR2 is SMNVEV (reference sequence). This CDR3 is 14 amino acids long. In nucleotides, the CDR3 is TGTGCCAGCAGTGCTAGGGACAGGTCCTACGGGCAGTACTTC. Translated, it gives CASSARDRSYGQYF.

This rearrangement joins TRBV28 to TRBJ2-1; a possible D gene is TRBD2 (6 bases). V lost 6 bases and J 8 bases, leaving 20 bases between the germline ends. Germline V gene sequence: CDR1 MDHEN, CDR2 SYDVKM. The CDR3 totals 15 residues. CDR3 amino acids: CASRNGGRRVHEQFF. In DNA form, the CDR3 reads TGTGCCAGCAGGAACGGAGGGCGCAGGGTTCATGAGCAGTTCTTC. Looking up the rest from reference TRBV28 and TRBJ2-1 gives the full variable domain: DVKVTQSSRYLVKRTGEKVFLECVQDMDHENMFWYRQDPGLGLRLIYFSYDVKMKEKGDIPEGYSVSREKKERFSLILESASTNQTSMYLCASRNGGRRVHEQFFGPGTRLTVL.

This clonotype was counted a few times. This rearrangement joins TRBV3-1 to TRBJ2-7; D is possibly TRBD1 or TRBD2 (6 bases each). V lost 4 bases and J 0 bases, leaving 13 bases between the germline ends. CDR1 and CDR2 from the germline V gene are LGHDT and YNNKEL (reference sequence). The CDR3 extends over 15 amino acids. In DNA, the CDR3 is TGTGCCAGCAGCCGATTCGGAGGGGGCTCCTACGAGCAGTACTTC. Protein sequence: CASSRFGGGSYEQYF.

This clonotype came up a few times. The chain is built from TRBV20-1 and TRBJ2-3; D remains ambiguous. Per the germline V gene, CDR1 is DFQATT and CDR2 is SNEGSKA (reference sequence). CDR3 length: 14 residues. The V end was cut by 3 bases, the J end by 0 bases, with 10 bases between. The DNA for the CDR3 is TGCAGTGCTAGTAGGCAGGCTAGCACAGATACGCAGTATTTT. Its protein is CSASRQASTDTQYF.